The 25 T cell receptor beta chains presented below share a single source sample, sequenced in a study of blood T cell repertoires in COVID-19. Profiling relied on immunoSEQ multiplex PCR, and the TCRdb table lists in-frame clones only, not all of them. The sample lists 230,000 or so clones; roughly 87% were seen once. Material for sequencing was peripheral blood. These receptors were collected from a woman aged 40 to 50 who had recovered from COVID-19.

This rearrangement joins TRBV2 to TRBJ2-1, with D possibly being TRBD1 (5 bases). The CDR3 covers 13 residues. Trimming left V 3 bases short and J 8 bases short, with 11 bases between. Germline V gene data show CDR1 as SNHLY and CDR2 as FYNNEI. The CDR3 sequence: CASSDSRVDEQFF. CDR3 DNA sequence: TGTGCCAGCAGTGATTCCAGGGTCGATGAGCAGTTCTTC.

In this sample, this clone turned up a few times. V is TRBV7-9 and J is TRBJ2-1; 7 bases align to TRBD1. This CDR3 is 14 amino acids long. V was clipped by 2 bases and J by 9 bases; unmatched bases: 7. CDR1 is SEHNR, CDR2 FQNEAQ, per germline (reference sequence). CDR3 region: CASSLKDRPTEQFF. CDR3 in DNA: TGTGCCAGCAGCTTAAAGGACAGGCCTACTGAGCAGTTCTTC. The full variable domain, rest sourced from reference TRBV7-9 and TRBJ2-1, is DTGVSQNPRHKITKRGQNVTFRCDPISEHNRLYWYRQTLGQGPEFLTYFQNEAQLEKSRLLSDRFSAERPKGSFSTLEIQRTEQGDSAMYLCASSLKDRPTEQFFGPGTRLTVL.

This sequence joins TRBV23-1 and TRBJ2-7, with TRBD1 matching 7 bases. TRBV23-1 is reported as an ORF; its role is uncertain. Losses at the gene ends were 3 bases for V and 0 bases for J; bases not matched to a gene: 8. The length of the CDR3 is 16 residues. The CDR3 loop is CASSHPETGSSYEQYV. CDR3 in DNA: TGCGCCAGCAGTCATCCCGAGACAGGGAGCTCCTACGAGCAGTACGTC.

The count of this clone is one. The chain is built from TRBV28 and TRBJ1-1, with D unresolved. The V end was cut by 8 bases, the J end by 4 bases, with 20 bases between. There are 15 residues in the CDR3. Per germline, CDR1 MDHEN and CDR2 SYDVKM. CDR3 sequence reads: CASHTGVGRSTEAFF. The CDR3 DNA is TGTGCCAGCCATACCGGGGTTGGTCGTAGCACTGAAGCTTTCTTT.

This clone was seen a handful of times. The CDR3: CASSLAKNTEAFF. The CDR3 coding sequence is TGCGCCAGCAGCTTGGCCAAGAACACTGAAGCTTTCTTT. This chain uses TRBV5-1 with TRBJ1-1; D remains ambiguous. CDR1 and CDR2 from the germline V gene are SGHRS and YFSETQ. V lost 0 bases to trimming and J lost 1 base, with 4 bases between them. This CDR3 contains 13 residues.

The rearrangement links TRBV6-4 to TRBJ2-1; 12 nucleotides agree with TRBD2. Germline V CDR1 and CDR2: MRHNA, SNTAGT. This CDR3 has 15 residues. V shed 5 bases, J shed 4 bases, and the junction held 3 bases outside the gene matches. CDR3 bases: TGTGCCAGCAGTACTCTAGCGGGAGGGTACAATGAGCAGTTCTTC. This codes for CASSTLAGGYNEQFF.

The V gene is TRBV18, the J gene TRBJ2-2; 10 nucleotides line up with TRBD1. Germline assignment: CDR1 KGHSH and CDR2 LQKENI. There are 20 residues in the CDR3. Unmatched junction bases numbered 16, after V lost 6 bases and J lost 0 bases. CDR3 nucleotides: TGTGCCAGCTCGCGGTCCGGGACAGGGGCTATGTTCGCGAACACCGGGGAGCTGTTTTTT. Its translation is CASSRSGTGAMFANTGELFF.

V usage is TRBV5-6 and J usage is TRBJ2-5, with 8 bases identical to TRBD1. From germline, CDR1 is SGHDT and CDR2 YYEEEE. The CDR3 length is 17 residues. V shed 2 bases and J 2 bases; nucleotides not matched to a gene: 11. For the CDR3, the DNA is TGTGCCAGCAGCTTCCTCATTAAGGACAGGGAACAAGAGACCCAGTACTTC. This translates into CASSFLIKDREQETQYF.

The chain combines TRBV5-6 with TRBJ1-1, with D unresolved. The CDR3 contains 14 residues. Germline V lookup: CDR1 SGHDT, CDR2 YYEEEE. Trimming removed 4 bases from V and 5 bases from J, with 15 bases in between. CDR3 loop: CASSQIAGWTEAFF. The CDR3 coding sequence is TGTGCCAGCAGCCAAATAGCCGGATGGACTGAAGCTTTCTTT.

The V call is TRBV5-1, the J call TRBJ1-2; TRBD1 matches at 9 bases. The ends lost 1 base at V and 3 bases at J; junction bases unmatched: 4. Germline V gives CDR1 SGHRS, CDR2 YFSETQ. This CDR3 spans 15 amino acids. Here the CDR3 reads CASSLTGGFYYGYTF. In nucleotides, the CDR3 is TGCGCCAGCAGCTTGACAGGGGGCTTCTACTATGGCTACACCTTC.

This chain joins TRBV7-9 and TRBJ2-1; 10 bases are shared with TRBD2. Trimming removed 0 bases from V and 5 bases from J; junction bases left unmatched: 10. CDR1 is SEHNR and CDR2 is FQNEAQ in the germline V gene (reference sequence). The CDR3 consists of 18 residues. For the CDR3, the DNA is TGTGCCAGCAGCTTAGCGGGAGCGGGGGGGTCTGGGCACAATGAGCAGTTCTTC. Protein sequence: CASSLAGAGGSGHNEQFF. The full variable domain, its missing parts supplied by reference TRBV7-9 and TRBJ2-1, is DTGVSQNPRHKITKRGQNVTFRCDPISEHNRLYWYRQTLGQGPEFLTYFQNEAQLEKSRLLSDRFSAERPKGSFSTLEIQRTEQGDSAMYLCASSLAGAGGSGHNEQFFGPGTRLTVL.

V and J are TRBV18 and TRBJ2-7; D may be TRBD1 (6 bases). From germline, CDR1 is KGHSH and CDR2 LQKENI. The CDR3 sequence is 13 residues long. V was clipped by 6 bases and J by 6 bases, with 15 bases between them. CDR3 loop: CASSATQGPEQYF. The CDR3, as DNA: TGTGCCAGCTCGGCAACACAGGGACCCGAGCAGTACTTC.

The chain joins TRBV19 to TRBJ2-7; 9 nucleotides agree with TRBD1. With 5 bases clipped from V and 6 bases from J, the junction kept 8 bases outside the gene matches. CDR1 and CDR2 (germline): LNHDA, SQIVND (reference sequence). This CDR3 is built from 14 residues. CDR3 amino acids: CASSPRQGDGEQYF. CDR3 DNA: TGTGCCAGTAGTCCCCGACAGGGGGATGGCGAGCAGTACTTC. Based on the CDR3 plus reference TRBV19 and TRBJ2-7, the full variable domain is DGGITQSPKYLFRKEGQNVTLSCEQNLNHDAMYWYRQDPGQGLRLIYYSQIVNDFQKGDIAEGYSVSREKKESFPLTVTSAQKNPTAFYLCASSPRQGDGEQYFGPGTRLTVT.

This chain connects TRBV7-6 to TRBJ2-1; D not certain. The CDR3 spans 15 residues. Trimming cost V 2 bases and J 5 bases, with 13 bases left between them. In germline, CDR1 is SGHVS, CDR2 FNYEAQ. CDR3 in amino acids: CASSLLSSRNNEQFF. In DNA form, the CDR3 reads TGTGCCAGCAGCTTATTATCCAGCAGGAACAATGAGCAGTTCTTC.

This sequence joins TRBV2 and TRBJ1-2; 7 bases match TRBD1. The germline CDR1 and CDR2 sequences are SNHLY and FYNNEI. This CDR3 has 13 residues. V gave up 4 bases and J gave up 8 bases; unmatched junction bases: 7. DNA of the CDR3: TGTGCCAGCAGTGGGAGTACAGGGGAGGGCTACACCTTC. Amino acid sequence: CASSGSTGEGYTF.

The rearrangement uses TRBV18 and TRBJ1-2; TRBD1 matches at 8 bases. The CDR3 is 12 residues long. CDR1 KGHSH and CDR2 LQKENI come from the germline V gene. The trim removed 0 bases at V and 12 bases at J, leaving 3 bases unmatched. This chain's CDR3 is CASSPPTGVNTF. The CDR3 coding sequence is TGTGCCAGCTCACCACCGACAGGGGTCAACACCTTC.

In this sample, this clone turned up once. The chain links TRBV15 to TRBJ1-1, with 7 bases identical to TRBD1. V gave up 4 bases and J gave up 7 bases; unmatched junction bases: 12. This CDR3 is 15 amino acids long. The germline V gene has CDR1 LNHNV and CDR2 YYDKDF (reference sequence). The CDR3: CATSKGTVRIGEAFF. CDR3 in DNA: TGTGCCACCAGCAAAGGGACAGTTCGGATCGGTGAAGCTTTCTTT.

The V call is TRBV5-1, the J call TRBJ2-1; the match to TRBD2 covers 13 bases. The V segment lost 4 bases and the J segment 4 bases; nucleotides outside the gene matches: 2. The CDR3 sequence is 15 residues long. Germline CDR1 and CDR2: SGHRS and YFSETQ. The CDR3: CASSTGLAGYNEQFF. CDR3 coding DNA: TGCGCCAGCAGCACGGGACTAGCGGGATACAATGAGCAGTTCTTC.

This clone was observed once. The chain combines TRBV12-3 or TRBV12-4 with TRBJ2-5; no definite D call. V was cut by 3 bases and J by 0 bases, with 5 bases left in between. CDR3 length equals 13 residues. The CDR3 DNA reads as TGTGCCAGCAGTTTCAGGAACCAAGAGACCCAGTACTTC. Translated, it gives CASSFRNQETQYF.

This clone has more than one count but fewer than ten. The DNA for the CDR3 is TGTGCCAGCAGTGAGACTAGCGGGGGGCTCTACGAGCAGTACTTC. Protein product: CASSETSGGLYEQYF. The chain uses TRBV2 and TRBJ2-7; TRBD2 matches 13 bases. In germline, CDR1 is SNHLY, CDR2 FYNNEI. V shed 3 bases and J 3 bases; nucleotides not matched to a gene: 2. The CDR3 sequence is 15 residues long.

This chain uses TRBV12-3 or TRBV12-4 with TRBJ1-2, with D hard to call. The V end lost 7 bases, the J end lost 0 bases, and 6 bases lay between the germline ends. This CDR3 contains 12 residues. In nucleotides, the CDR3 is TGTGCCAGCACGGGTACTAACTATGGCTACACCTTC. Protein sequence: CASTGTNYGYTF.

This rearrangement joins TRBV19 to TRBJ1-2; TRBD1 agrees at 7 bases. CDR1 is LNHDA, CDR2 SQIVND, per germline (reference sequence). V trimming: 5 bases; J trimming: 6 bases; junction bases outside the gene matches: 12. This CDR3 is 15 amino acids long. CDR3 residues: CASSLRQGPKDGYTF. Here the CDR3 DNA reads TGTGCCAGTAGTCTTAGACAGGGCCCCAAGGATGGCTACACCTTC.

This rearrangement joins TRBV18 to TRBJ2-7; possible D gene TRBD2, 6 bases. Germline V CDR1 and CDR2: KGHSH, LQKENI. This CDR3 is 13 amino acids long. The germline V and J ends were trimmed by 2 bases and 5 bases, with 10 bases remaining between them. This CDR3 reads CASSPTRRDEQYV. The DNA for the CDR3 is TGTGCCAGCTCACCAACCAGGAGGGACGAGCAGTACGTC.

V is TRBV28 and J is TRBJ2-2; 12 bases align to TRBD2. CDR1 is MDHEN and CDR2 is SYDVKM in the germline V gene. With 5 bases clipped from V and 3 bases from J, the junction kept 7 bases outside the gene matches. The CDR3 is made up of 17 amino acids. The DNA for the CDR3 is TGTGCCAGCAGTACATTAGGACTAGCGGGGCACACCGGGGAGCTGTTTTTT. Translating gives CASSTLGLAGHTGELFF.

The table lists this clone with a count of one. The chain combines TRBV18 with TRBJ2-2; TRBD1 aligns across 7 bases. The length of the CDR3 is 15 residues. CDR1 is KGHSH and CDR2 is LQKENI in the germline V gene. V shed 3 bases, J shed 3 bases, and the junction held 4 bases outside the gene matches. The CDR3 bases are TGTGCCAGCTCACCGTTAACAGGGGACACCGGGGAGCTGTTTTTT. Amino acid sequence: CASSPLTGDTGELFF.